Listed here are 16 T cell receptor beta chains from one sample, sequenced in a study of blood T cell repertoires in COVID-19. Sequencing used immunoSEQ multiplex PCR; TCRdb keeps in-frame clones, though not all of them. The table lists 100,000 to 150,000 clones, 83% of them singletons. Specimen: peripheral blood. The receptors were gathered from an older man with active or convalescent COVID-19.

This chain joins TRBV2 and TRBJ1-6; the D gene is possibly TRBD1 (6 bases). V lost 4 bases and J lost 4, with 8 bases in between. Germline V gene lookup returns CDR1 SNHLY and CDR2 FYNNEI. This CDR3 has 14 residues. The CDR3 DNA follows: TGTGCCAGCAGTGGGCAGGGGTATAATTCACCCCTCCACTTT. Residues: CASSGQGYNSPLHF.

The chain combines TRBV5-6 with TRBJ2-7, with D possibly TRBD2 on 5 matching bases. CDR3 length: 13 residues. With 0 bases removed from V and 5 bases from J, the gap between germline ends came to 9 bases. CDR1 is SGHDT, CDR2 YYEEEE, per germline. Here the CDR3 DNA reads TGTGCCAGCAGCTTGGCCCCCGGGAACGAGCAGTACTTC. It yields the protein CASSLAPGNEQYF.

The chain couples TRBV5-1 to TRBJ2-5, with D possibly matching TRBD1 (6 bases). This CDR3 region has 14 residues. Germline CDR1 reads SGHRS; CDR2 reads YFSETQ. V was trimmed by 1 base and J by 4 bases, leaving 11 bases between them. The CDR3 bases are TGCGCCAGCAGCTTGAACAGGGCAGGAGAGACCCAGTACTTC. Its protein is CASSLNRAGETQYF.

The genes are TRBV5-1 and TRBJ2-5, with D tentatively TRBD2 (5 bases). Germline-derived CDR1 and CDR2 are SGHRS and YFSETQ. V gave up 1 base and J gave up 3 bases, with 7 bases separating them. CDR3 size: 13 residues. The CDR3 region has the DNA TGCGCCAGCAGCTTGTCGAGGGAAGAGACCCAGTACTTC. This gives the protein CASSLSREETQYF. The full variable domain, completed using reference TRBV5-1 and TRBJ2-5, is KAGVTQTPRYLIKTRGQQVTLSCSPISGHRSVSWYQQTPGQGLQFLFEYFSETQRNKGNFPGRFSGRQFSNSRSEMNVSTLELGDSALYLCASSLSREETQYFGPGTRLLVL.

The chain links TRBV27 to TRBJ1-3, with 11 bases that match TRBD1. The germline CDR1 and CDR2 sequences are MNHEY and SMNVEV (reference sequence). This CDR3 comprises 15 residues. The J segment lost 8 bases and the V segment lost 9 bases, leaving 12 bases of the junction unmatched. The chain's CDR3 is CASRLPGTGGHTIYF. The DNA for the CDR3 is TGTGCCAGTAGACTCCCCGGGACAGGGGGACACACCATATATTTT.

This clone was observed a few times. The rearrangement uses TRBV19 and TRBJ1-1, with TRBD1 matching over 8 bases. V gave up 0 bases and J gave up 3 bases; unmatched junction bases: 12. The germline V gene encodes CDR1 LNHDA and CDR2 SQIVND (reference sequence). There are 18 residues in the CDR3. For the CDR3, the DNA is TGTGCCAGTAGTATAGACCGACAGGGGAGCCTTAAAGACACTGAAGCTTTCTTT. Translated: CASSIDRQGSLKDTEAFF. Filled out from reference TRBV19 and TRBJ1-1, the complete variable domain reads DGGITQSPKYLFRKEGQNVTLSCEQNLNHDAMYWYRQDPGQGLRLIYYSQIVNDFQKGDIAEGYSVSREKKESFPLTVTSAQKNPTAFYLCASSIDRQGSLKDTEAFFGQGTRLTVV.

CDR3 coding DNA: TGTGCCAGCACCGAGGGTCAGCCCCCTAATGAAAAACTGTTTTTT. Its translation: CASTEGQPPNEKLFF. The rearrangement uses TRBV28 and TRBJ1-4; unclear D gene. The CDR3 is 15 residues long. With 7 bases removed from V and 3 bases from J, the gap between germline ends came to 15 bases. Germline V gives CDR1 MDHEN, CDR2 SYDVKM.

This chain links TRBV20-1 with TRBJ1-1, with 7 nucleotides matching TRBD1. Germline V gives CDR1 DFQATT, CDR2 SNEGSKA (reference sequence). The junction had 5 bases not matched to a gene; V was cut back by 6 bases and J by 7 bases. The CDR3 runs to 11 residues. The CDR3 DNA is TGCAGTGCCGAGGGACAGCTTGAAGCTTTCTTT. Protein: CSAEGQLEAFF.

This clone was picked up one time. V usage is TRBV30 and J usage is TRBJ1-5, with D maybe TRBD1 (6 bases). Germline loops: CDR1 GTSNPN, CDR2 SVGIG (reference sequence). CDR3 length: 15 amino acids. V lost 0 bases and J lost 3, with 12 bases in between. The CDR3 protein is CAWSVGTRTNQPQHF. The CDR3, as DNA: TGTGCCTGGAGTGTAGGGACAAGGACCAATCAGCCCCAGCATTTT.

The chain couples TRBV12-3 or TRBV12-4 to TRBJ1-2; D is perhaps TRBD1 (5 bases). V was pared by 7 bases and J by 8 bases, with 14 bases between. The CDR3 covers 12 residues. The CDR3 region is CASNSGSGGYTF. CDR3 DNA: TGTGCCAGCAATTCAGGATCAGGGGGCTACACCTTC.

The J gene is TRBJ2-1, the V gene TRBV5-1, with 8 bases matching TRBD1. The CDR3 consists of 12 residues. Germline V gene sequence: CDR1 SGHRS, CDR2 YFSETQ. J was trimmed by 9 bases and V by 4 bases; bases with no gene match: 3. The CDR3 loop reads CASSPDRGEQFF. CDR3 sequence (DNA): TGCGCCAGCAGCCCTGACAGGGGTGAGCAGTTCTTC.

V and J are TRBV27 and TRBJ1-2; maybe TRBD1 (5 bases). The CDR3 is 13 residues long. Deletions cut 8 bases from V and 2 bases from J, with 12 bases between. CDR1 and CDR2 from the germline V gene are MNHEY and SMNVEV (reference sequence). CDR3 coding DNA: TGTGCCAGCGGCGGGGGAGGGAACTATGGCTACACCTTC. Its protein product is CASGGGGNYGYTF.

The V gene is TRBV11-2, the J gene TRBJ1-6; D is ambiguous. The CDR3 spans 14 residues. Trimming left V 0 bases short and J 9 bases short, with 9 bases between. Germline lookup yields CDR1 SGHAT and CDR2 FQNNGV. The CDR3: CASSLDPTGSPLHF. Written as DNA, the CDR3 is TGTGCCAGCAGCTTAGACCCTACCGGTTCACCCCTCCACTTT. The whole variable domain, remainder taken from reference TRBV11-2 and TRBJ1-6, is EAGVAQSPRYKIIEKRQSVAFWCNPISGHATLYWYQQILGQGPKLLIQFQNNGVVDDSQLPKDRFSAERLKGVDSTLKIQPAKLEDSAVYLCASSLDPTGSPLHFGNGTRLTVT.

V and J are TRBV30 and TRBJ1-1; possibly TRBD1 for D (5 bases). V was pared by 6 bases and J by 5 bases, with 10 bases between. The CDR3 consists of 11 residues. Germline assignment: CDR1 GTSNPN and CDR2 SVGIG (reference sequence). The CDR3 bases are TGTGCCTGCCAGGGAGGAACTGAAGCTTTCTTT. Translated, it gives CACQGGTEAFF.

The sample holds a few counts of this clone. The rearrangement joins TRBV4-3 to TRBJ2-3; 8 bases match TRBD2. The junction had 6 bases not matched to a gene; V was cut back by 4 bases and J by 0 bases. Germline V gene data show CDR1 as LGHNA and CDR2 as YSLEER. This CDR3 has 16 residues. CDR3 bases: TGCGCCAGCAGCCGAATGACTAGCGTTAGCACAGATACGCAGTATTTT. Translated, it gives CASSRMTSVSTDTQYF.

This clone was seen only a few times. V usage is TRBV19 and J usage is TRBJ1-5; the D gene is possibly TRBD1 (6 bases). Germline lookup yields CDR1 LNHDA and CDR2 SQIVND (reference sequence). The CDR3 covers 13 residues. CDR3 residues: CASGTPSNQPQHF. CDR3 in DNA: TGTGCTAGCGGGACACCTAGCAATCAGCCCCAGCATTTT.